These T cell receptor beta chains were read from a single sample in a study of graft-versus-host responses after intestinal transplantation. The data were produced by immunoSEQ multiplex PCR, yet TCRdb's version contains in-frame clones alone and is incomplete. Here the sample spans some 69,000 clones, roughly 92% being singletons. The input for sequencing was bone marrow, taken nearly 750 days after intestinal transplantation. These receptors originate from a human patient who received an intestinal transplant, so some T cells may come from the graft donor. The CDR3 runs from the conserved cysteine through the conserved F or W. D genes are given only for firm matches. The size entry is marked missing in some rows and otherwise reads once, few, many or a size class.

v_call,d_call,j_call,clone_size,cdr3_aa,cdr3_nt
TRBV28,TRBD2,TRBJ2-3,-,CASSLGLAGHWDTQYF,TGTGCCAGCAGTTTAGGGCTAGCGGGCCACTGGGATACGCAGTATTTT
TRBV6-5,TRBD1,TRBJ1-5,-,CASSHRDRGNQPQHF,TGTGCCAGCAGCCACCGGGACAGGGGCAATCAGCCCCAGCATTTT
TRBV6-1,-,TRBJ2-5,-,CASNPRGGLETQYF,TGTGCCAGCAACCCCAGGGGGGGGCTAGAGACCCAGTACTTC
TRBV27,-,TRBJ2-3,-,CASSSGRAQDTQYF,TGTGCCAGCAGCTCCGGACGGGCCCAGGATACGCAGTATTTT
TRBV2,TRBD2,TRBJ2-1,-,CASSDEAGAYNEQFF,TGTGCCAGCAGTGATGAAGCGGGGGCCTACAATGAGCAGTTCTTC
TRBV5-1,TRBD1,TRBJ1-5,once,CASSFGQGAGEPQHF,TGCGCCAGCAGCTTCGGGCAGGGGGCCGGGGAGCCCCAGCATTTT
TRBV10-3,-,TRBJ2-1,-,CAISDVDVNEQFF,TGTGCCATCAGTGATGTGGACGTAAATGAGCAGTTCTTC
TRBV5-6,TRBD2,TRBJ2-1,-,CASQPSGDAHEQFF,TGTGCCAGCCAACCCAGCGGGGATGCCCACGAGCAGTTCTTC
TRBV30,-,TRBJ1-1,-,CAWSVHRLEAFF,TGTGCCTGGAGTGTACACCGGCTGGAAGCTTTCTTT
TRBV7-9,-,TRBJ2-7,-,CASSLLTASYEQYF,TGTGCCAGCAGCCTGCTGACAGCCTCCTACGAGCAGTACTTC
TRBV27,-,TRBJ2-1,once,CASKAPGGHNEQFF,TGTGCCAGCAAGGCTCCCGGGGGCCACAATGAGCAGTTCTTC
TRBV19,TRBD1,TRBJ1-1,-,CASSVDRVGSEAFF,TGTGCCAGTAGTGTAGACAGGGTTGGCTCTGAAGCTTTCTTT
TRBV5-6,-,TRBJ1-4,-,CASSGPGTTNEKLFF,TGTGCCAGCAGCGGACCGGGAACAACTAATGAAAAACTGTTTTTT
TRBV27,-,TRBJ1-1,-,CASSLGNRVNTEAFF,TGTGCCAGCAGTTTAGGGAACAGGGTGAACACTGAAGCTTTCTTT
TRBV27,TRBD2,TRBJ2-1,-,CASATSGNNEQFF,TGTGCCAGCGCGACTAGCGGGAACAATGAGCAGTTCTTC
TRBV11-2,TRBD2,TRBJ2-5,-,CASSSGGGVETQYF,TGTGCCAGCAGCTCGGGGGGGGGCGTTGAGACCCAGTACTTC
TRBV7-3,TRBD2,TRBJ2-1,-,CASSLNPSGYNNEQFF,TGTGCCAGCAGCTTGAACCCTAGCGGGTATAACAATGAGCAGTTCTTC
TRBV9,-,TRBJ2-2,-,CASSANSPGELFF,TGTGCCAGCAGCGCTAACAGCCCCGGGGAGCTGTTTTTT
TRBV11-2,-,TRBJ2-2,-,CASSPVRGRSGELFF,TGTGCCAGCAGCCCGGTACGGGGGCGCAGCGGGGAGCTGTTTTTT
TRBV19,-,TRBJ1-5,-,CASSIGNGGNQPQHF,TGTGCCAGTAGTATAGGGAACGGTGGGAATCAGCCCCAGCATTTT
TRBV11-2,TRBD2,TRBJ2-1,few,CASSSGLANEQFF,TGTGCCAGCAGCTCCGGACTAGCCAATGAGCAGTTCTTC
TRBV30,-,TRBJ2-5,-,CAWSVQEETQYF,TGTGCCTGGAGTGTCCAGGAAGAGACCCAGTACTTC
TRBV7-9,-,TRBJ2-7,once,CASSLRQSYEQYF,TGTGCCAGCAGCCTGCGGCAGAGCTACGAGCAGTACTTC
TRBV10-3,-,TRBJ1-5,-,CAISESWVSGNQPQHF,TGTGCTATCAGTGAGTCGTGGGTTAGTGGCAATCAGCCCCAGCATTTT
TRBV14,TRBD1,TRBJ1-1,few,CASSLRTGNTEAFF,TGTGCCAGCAGCCTACGGACAGGGAACACTGAAGCTTTCTTT
TRBV5-4,-,TRBJ1-1,-,CASSDLNSNTEAFF,TGTGCCAGCAGCGACTTGAACTCAAACACTGAAGCTTTCTTT
TRBV5-1,-,TRBJ2-1,-,CASSSGRVTTNEQFF,TGCGCCAGCAGCTCCGGGAGAGTTACGACGAATGAGCAGTTCTTC
TRBV15,-,TRBJ2-3,-,CATSRVARGEGTDTQYF,TGTGCCACCAGCAGAGTCGCCCGGGGAGAGGGCACAGATACGCAGTATTTT
TRBV14,TRBD2,TRBJ2-5,-,CASSQDRGEETQYF,TGTGCCAGCAGCCAAGATCGGGGGGAAGAGACCCAGTACTTC